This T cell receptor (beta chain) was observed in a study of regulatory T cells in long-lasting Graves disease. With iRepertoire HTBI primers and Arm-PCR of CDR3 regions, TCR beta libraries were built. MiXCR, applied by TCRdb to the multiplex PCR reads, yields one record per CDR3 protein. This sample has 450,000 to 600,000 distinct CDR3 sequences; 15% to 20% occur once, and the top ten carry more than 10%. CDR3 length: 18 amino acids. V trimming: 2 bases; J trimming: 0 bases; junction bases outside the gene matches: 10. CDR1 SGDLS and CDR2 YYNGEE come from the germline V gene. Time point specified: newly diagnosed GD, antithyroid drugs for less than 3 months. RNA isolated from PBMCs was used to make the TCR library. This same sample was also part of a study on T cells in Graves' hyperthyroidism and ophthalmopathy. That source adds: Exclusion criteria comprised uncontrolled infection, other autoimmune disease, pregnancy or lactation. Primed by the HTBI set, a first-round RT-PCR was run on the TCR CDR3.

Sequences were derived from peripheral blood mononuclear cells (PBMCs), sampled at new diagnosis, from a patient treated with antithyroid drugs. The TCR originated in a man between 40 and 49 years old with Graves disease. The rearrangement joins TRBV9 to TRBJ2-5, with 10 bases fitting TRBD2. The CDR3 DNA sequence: TGTGCCAGCAGCGTCTCCGGGACTAGCGCGAAGTACCAAGAGACCCAGTACTTC. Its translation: CASSVSGTSAKYQETQYF.